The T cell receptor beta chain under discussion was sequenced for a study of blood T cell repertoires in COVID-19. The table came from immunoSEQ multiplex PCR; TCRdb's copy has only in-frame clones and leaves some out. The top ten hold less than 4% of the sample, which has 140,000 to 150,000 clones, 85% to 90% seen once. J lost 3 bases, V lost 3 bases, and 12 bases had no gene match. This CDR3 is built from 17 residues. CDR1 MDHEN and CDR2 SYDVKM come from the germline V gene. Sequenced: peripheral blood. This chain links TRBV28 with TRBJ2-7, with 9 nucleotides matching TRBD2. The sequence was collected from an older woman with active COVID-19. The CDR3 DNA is TGTGCCAGCAGTTTCGGGGTAGCGGGAGATTGGGACTACGAGCAGTACTTC. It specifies CASSFGVAGDWDYEQYF.